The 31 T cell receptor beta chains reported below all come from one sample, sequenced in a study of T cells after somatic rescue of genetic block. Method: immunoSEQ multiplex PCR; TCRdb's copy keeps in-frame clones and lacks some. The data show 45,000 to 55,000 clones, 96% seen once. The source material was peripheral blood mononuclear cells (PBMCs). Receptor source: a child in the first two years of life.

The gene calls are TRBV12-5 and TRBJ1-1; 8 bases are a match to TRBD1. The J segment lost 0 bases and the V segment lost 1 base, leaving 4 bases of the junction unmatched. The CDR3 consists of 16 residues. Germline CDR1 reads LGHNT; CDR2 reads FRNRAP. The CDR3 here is CASGLEPRGLNTEAFF. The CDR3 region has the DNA TGTGCTAGTGGTTTGGAGCCCAGGGGGCTGAACACTGAAGCTTTCTTT.

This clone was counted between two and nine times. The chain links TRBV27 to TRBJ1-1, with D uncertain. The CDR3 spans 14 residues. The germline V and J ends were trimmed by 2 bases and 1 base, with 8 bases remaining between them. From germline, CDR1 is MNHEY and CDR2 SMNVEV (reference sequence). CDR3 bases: TGTGCCAGCAGTTTAGCTAGGCAGAACACTGAAGCTTTCTTT. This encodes CASSLARQNTEAFF.

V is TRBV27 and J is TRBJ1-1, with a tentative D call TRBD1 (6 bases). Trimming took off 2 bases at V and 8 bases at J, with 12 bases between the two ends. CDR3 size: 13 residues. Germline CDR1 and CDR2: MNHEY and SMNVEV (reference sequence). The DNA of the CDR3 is TGTGCCAGCAGTTTACCGGGGGCAAGGGAAGCTTTCTTT. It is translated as CASSLPGAREAFF.

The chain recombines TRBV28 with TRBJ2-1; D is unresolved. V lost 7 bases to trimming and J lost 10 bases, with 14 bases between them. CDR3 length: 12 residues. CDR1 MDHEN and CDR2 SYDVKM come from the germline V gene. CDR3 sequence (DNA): TGTGCCAGCACCCGCCTCACGGGCGAGCAGTTCTTC. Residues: CASTRLTGEQFF.

CDR3 bases: TGTGCCATTGCGCGGGGTACGTTTTCTGAGCAGTACTTC. As protein: CAIARGTFSEQYF. The chain has TRBV6-1 and TRBJ2-7, with TRBD2 as a possible D gene (6 bases). From germline, CDR1 is MNHNS and CDR2 SASEGT. The length of the CDR3 is 13 residues. V was cut by 10 bases and J by 7 bases, with 20 bases left in between.

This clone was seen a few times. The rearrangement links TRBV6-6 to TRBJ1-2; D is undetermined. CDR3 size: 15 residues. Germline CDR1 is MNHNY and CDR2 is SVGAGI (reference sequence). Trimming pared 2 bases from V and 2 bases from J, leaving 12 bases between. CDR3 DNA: TGTGCCAGCAGTTACCGCGGGCCCGGGAACTATGGCTACACCTTC. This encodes CASSYRGPGNYGYTF.

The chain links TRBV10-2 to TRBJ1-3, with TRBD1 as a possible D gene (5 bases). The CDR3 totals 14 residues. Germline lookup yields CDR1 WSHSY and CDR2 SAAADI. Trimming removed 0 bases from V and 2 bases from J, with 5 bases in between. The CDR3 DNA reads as TGCGCCAGCAGTGAGTCCAGGGCTGGAAACACCATATATTTT. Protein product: CASSESRAGNTIYF.

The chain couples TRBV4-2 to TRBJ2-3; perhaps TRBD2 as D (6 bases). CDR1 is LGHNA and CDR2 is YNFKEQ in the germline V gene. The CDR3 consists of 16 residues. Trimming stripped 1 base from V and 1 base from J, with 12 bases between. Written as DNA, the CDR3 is TGTGCCAGCAGCCAAGGAGGAGGGACTGGCACAGATACGCAGTATTTT. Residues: CASSQGGGTGTDTQYF.

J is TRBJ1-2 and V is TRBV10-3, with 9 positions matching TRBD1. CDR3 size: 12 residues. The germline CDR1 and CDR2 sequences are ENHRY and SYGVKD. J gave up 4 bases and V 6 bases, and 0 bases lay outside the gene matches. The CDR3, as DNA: TGTGCCATCAGGGGACAGGGCTATGGCTACACCTTC. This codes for CAIRGQGYGYTF.

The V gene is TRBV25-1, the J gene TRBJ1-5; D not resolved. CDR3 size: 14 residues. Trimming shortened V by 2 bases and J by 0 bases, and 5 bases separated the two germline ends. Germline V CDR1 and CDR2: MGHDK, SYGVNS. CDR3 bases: TGTGCCAGCAGTGAACTCATTAGCAATCAGCCCCAGCATTTT. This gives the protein CASSELISNQPQHF.

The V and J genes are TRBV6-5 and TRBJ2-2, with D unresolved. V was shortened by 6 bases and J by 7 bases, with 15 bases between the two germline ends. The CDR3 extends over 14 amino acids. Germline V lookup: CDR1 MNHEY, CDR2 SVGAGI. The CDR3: CASSPDPAGGELFF. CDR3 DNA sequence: TGTGCCAGCAGCCCGGACCCCGCAGGCGGGGAGCTGTTTTTT.

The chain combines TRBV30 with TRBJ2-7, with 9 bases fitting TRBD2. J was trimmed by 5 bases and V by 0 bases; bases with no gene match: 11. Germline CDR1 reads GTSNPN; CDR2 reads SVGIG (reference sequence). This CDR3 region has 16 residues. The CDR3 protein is CAWSVKGAGGAHEQYF. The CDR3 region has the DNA TGTGCCTGGAGTGTAAAGGGCGCGGGAGGGGCCCACGAGCAGTACTTC.

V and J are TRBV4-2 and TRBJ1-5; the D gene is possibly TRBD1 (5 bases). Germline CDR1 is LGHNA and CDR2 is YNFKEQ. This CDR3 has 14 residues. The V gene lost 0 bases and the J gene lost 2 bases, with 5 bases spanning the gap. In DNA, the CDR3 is TGTGCCAGCAGCCAAGACAGGGGCAATCAGCCCCAGCATTTT. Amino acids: CASSQDRGNQPQHF.

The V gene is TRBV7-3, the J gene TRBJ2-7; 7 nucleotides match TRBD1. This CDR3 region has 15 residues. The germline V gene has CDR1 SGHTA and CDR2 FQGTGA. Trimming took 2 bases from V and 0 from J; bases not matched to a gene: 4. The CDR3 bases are TGTGCCAGCAGCTTAGCGCCAGGGGGCTCCTACGAGCAGTACTTC. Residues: CASSLAPGGSYEQYF.

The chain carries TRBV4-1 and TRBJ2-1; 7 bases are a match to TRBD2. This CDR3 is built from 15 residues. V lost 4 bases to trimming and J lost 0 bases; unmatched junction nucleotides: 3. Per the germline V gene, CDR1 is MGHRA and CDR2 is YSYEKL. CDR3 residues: CASSPRDYSYNEQFF. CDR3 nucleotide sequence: TGCGCCAGCAGCCCCCGGGACTACTCCTACAATGAGCAGTTCTTC.

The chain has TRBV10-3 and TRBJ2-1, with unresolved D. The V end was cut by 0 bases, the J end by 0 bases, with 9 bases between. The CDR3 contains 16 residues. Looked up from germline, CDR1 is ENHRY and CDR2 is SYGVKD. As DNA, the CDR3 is TGTGCCATCAGTGAGTCGGCCAGCCCCTCCTACAATGAGCAGTTCTTC. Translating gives CAISESASPSYNEQFF.

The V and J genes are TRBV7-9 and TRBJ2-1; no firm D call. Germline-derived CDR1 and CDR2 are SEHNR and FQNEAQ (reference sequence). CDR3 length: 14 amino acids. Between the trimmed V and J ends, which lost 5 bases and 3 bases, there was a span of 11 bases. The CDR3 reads CASSPPRDYNEQFF. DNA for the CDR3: TGTGCCAGCAGCCCCCCAAGGGACTACAATGAGCAGTTCTTC.

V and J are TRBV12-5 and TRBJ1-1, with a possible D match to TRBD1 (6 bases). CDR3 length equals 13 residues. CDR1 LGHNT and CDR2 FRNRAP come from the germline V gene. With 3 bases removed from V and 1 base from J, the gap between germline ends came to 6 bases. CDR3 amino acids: CASGLQGNTEAFF. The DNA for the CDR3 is TGTGCTAGTGGTTTACAGGGGAACACTGAAGCTTTCTTT.

The CDR3 loop is CASSKSGVYQPQHF. DNA of the CDR3: TGTGCCAGCAGCAAATCAGGGGTCTATCAGCCCCAGCATTTT. The chain employs TRBV21-1 and TRBJ1-5; no DNA check was done on the table's D call, TRBD1. TRBV21-1 has pseudogene status. This CDR3 region has 14 residues.

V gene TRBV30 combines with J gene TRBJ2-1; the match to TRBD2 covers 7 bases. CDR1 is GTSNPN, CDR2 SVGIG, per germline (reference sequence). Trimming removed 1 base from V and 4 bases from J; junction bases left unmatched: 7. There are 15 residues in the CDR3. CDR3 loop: CAWSAGGRPYNEQFF. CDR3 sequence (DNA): TGTGCCTGGAGTGCCGGGGGGAGGCCTTACAATGAGCAGTTCTTC.

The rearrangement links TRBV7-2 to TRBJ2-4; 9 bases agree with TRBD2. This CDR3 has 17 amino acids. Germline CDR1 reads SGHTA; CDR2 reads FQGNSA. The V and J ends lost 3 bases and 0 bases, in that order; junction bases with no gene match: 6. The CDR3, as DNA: TGTGCCAGCAGCTTCGGGCGGGAGGGCCGAGCCAAAAACATTCAGTACTTC. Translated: CASSFGREGRAKNIQYF. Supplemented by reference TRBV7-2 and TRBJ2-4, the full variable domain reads GAGVSQSPSNKVTEKGKDVELRCDPISGHTALYWYRQSLGQGLEFLIYFQGNSAPDKSGLPSDRFSAERTGGSVSTLTIQRTQQEDSAVYLCASSFGREGRAKNIQYFGAGTRLSVL.

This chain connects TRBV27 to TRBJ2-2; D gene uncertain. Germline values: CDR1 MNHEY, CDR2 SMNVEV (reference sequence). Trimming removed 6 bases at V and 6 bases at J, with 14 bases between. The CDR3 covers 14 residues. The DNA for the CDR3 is TGTGCCAGCAGGGCGAAAGCGAGCCCCGGGGAGCTGTTTTTT. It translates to CASRAKASPGELFF.

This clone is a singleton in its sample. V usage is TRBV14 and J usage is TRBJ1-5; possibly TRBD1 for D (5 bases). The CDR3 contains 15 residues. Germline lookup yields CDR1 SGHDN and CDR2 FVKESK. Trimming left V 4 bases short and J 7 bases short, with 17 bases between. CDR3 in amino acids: CASSPGGGAGQPQHF. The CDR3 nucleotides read TGTGCCAGCAGCCCCGGCGGAGGGGCAGGGCAGCCCCAGCATTTT.

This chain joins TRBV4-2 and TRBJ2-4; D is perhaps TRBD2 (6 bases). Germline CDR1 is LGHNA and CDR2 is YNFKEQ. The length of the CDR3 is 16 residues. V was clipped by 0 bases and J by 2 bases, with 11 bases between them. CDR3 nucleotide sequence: TGTGCCAGCAGCCAAGACGGGAGCGGGTCCAAAAACATTCAGTACTTC. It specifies CASSQDGSGSKNIQYF.

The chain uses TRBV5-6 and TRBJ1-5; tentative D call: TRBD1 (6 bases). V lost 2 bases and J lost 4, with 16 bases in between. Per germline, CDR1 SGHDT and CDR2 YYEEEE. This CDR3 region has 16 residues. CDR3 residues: CASSFWTAQSNQPQHF. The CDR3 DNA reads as TGTGCCAGCAGCTTCTGGACAGCGCAGAGTAATCAGCCCCAGCATTTT.

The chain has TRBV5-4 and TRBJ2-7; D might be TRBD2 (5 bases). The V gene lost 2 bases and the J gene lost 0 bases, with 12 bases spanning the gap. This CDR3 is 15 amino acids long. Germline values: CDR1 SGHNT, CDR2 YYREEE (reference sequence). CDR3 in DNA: TGTGCCAGCAGCTTTTCTAGTGGGAGCTCCTACGAGCAGTACTTC. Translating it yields CASSFSSGSSYEQYF.

CDR3 nucleotides: TGTGCCAGCAGTTGGTCCTCCTATAATTCACCCCTCCACTTT. Residues: CASSWSSYNSPLHF. This chain joins TRBV27 and TRBJ1-6, with D unresolved. CDR3 length equals 14 residues. Germline lookup yields CDR1 MNHEY and CDR2 SMNVEV (reference sequence). V shed 4 bases and J shed 0 bases, with 4 bases lying between them.

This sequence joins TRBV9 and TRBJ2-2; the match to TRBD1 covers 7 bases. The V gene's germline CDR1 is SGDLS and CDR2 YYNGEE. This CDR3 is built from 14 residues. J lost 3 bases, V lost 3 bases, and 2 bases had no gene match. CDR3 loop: CASSAGQYTGELFF. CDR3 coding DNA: TGTGCCAGCAGCGCGGGACAGTACACCGGGGAGCTGTTTTTT.

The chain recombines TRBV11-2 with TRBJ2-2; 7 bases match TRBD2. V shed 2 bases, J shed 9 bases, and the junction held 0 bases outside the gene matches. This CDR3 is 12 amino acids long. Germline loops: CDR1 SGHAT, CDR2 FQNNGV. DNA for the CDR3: TGTGCCAGCAGCTTAAGCGGGAGGGAGCTGTTTTTT. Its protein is CASSLSGRELFF.

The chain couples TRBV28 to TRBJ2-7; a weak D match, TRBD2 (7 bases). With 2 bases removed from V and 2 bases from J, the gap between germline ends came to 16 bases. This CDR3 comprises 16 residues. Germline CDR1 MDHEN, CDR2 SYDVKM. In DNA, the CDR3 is TGTGCCAGCAGTTTAGAGGGAGGGGGGGGCCCCTACGAGCAGTACTTC. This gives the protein CASSLEGGGGPYEQYF.

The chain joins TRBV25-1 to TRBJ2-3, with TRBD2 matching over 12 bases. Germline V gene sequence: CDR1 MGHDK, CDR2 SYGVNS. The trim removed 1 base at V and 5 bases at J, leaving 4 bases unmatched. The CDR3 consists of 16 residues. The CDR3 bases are TGTGCCAGCAGTGAATTGCCTAGCGGGAGGGGAGATACGCAGTATTTT. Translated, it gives CASSELPSGRGDTQYF. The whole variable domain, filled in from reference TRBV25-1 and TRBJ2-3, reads EADIYQTPRYLVIGTGKKITLECSQTMGHDKMYWYQQDPGMELHLIHYSYGVNSTEKGDLSSESTVSRIRTEHFPLTLESARPSHTSQYLCASSELPSGRGDTQYFGPGTRLTVL.